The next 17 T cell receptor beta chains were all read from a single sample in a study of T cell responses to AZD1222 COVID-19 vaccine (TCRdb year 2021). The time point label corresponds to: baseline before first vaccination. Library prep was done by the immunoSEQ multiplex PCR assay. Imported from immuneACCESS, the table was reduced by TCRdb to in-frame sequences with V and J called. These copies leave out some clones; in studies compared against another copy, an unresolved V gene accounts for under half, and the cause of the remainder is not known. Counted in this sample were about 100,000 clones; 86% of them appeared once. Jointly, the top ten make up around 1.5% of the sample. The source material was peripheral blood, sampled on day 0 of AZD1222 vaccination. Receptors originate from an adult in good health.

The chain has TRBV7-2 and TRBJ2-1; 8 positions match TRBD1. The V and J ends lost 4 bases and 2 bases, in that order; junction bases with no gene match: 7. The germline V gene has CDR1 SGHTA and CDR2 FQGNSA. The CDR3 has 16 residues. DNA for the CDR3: TGTGCCAGCAGCTGGTCCGGGACAGGAACCTACAATGAGCAGTTCTTC. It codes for CASSWSGTGTYNEQFF.

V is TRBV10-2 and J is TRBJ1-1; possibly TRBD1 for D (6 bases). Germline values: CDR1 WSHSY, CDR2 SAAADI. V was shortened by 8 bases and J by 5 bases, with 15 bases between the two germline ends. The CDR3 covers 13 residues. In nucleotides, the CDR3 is TGCGCCAGCTGTACAGGGAATTTGACTGAAGCTTTCTTT. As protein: CASCTGNLTEAFF.

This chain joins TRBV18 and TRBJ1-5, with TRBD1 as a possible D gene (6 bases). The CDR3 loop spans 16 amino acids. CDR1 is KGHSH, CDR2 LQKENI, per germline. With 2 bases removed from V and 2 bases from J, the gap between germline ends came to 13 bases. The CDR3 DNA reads TGTGCCAGCTCACCATCAGGGGCGATGGGCAATCAGCCCCAGCATTTT. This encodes CASSPSGAMGNQPQHF.

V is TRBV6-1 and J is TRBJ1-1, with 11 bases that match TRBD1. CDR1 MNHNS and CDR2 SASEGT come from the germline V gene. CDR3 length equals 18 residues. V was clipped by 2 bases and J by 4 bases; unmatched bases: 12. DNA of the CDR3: TGTGCCAGCAGTGAATGGACAGGGGGCGCGAAAATGAGCACTGAAGCTTTCTTT. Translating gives CASSEWTGGAKMSTEAFF.

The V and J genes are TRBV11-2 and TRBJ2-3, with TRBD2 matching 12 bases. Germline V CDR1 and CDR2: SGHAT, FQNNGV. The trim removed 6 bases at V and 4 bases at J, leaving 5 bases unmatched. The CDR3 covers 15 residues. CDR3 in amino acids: CASRYPSGRADTQYF. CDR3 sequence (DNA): TGTGCCAGCAGATACCCTAGCGGGAGGGCAGATACGCAGTATTTT.

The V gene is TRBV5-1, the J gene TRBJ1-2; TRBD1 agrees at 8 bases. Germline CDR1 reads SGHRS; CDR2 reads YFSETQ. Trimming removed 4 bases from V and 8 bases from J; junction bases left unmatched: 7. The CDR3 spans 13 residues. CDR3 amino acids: CASSQDRVGGYTF. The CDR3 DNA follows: TGCGCCAGCAGCCAGGACAGGGTGGGCGGCTACACCTTC.

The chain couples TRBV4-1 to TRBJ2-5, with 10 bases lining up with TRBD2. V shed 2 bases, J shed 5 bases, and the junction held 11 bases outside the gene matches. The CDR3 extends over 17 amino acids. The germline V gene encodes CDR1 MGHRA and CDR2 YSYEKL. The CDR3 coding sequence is TGCGCCAGCAGCCAACCTCTAGCGGGAGATCCGCCCGAGACCCAGTACTTC. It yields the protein CASSQPLAGDPPETQYF.

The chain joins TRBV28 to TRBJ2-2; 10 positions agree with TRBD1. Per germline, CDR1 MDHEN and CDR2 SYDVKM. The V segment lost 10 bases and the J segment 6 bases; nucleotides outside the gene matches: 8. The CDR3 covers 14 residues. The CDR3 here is CAIRDRGVPGELFF. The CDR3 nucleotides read TGTGCCATCCGGGACAGGGGCGTCCCCGGGGAGCTGTTTTTT.

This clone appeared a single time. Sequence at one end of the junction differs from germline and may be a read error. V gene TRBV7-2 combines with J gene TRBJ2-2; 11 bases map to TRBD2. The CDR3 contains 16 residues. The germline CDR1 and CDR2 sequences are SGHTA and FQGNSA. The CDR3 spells CASSSRTSGSTRELFF. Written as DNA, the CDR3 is TGTGCCAGCAGCTCCCGGACTAGCGGGTCCACCAGGGAGCTGTTTTTT.

This chain's CDR3 is CASSYSGLAGVSGELFF. The CDR3 DNA follows: TGTGCCAGCAGTTACTCTGGCTTAGCGGGAGTATCCGGGGAGCTGTTTTTT. The chain joins TRBV6-2 or TRBV6-3 to TRBJ2-2; 9 nucleotides line up with TRBD2. Germline V gene data show CDR1 as MNHEY and CDR2 as SVGEGT. V was pared by 0 bases and J by 6 bases, with 8 bases of the junction left unmatched. This CDR3 has 17 residues.

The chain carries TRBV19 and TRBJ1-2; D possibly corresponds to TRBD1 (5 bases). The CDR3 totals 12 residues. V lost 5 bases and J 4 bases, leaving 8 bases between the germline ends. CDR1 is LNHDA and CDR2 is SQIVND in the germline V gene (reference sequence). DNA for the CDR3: TGTGCCAGTAGTGACAGTTTCTATGGCTACACCTTC. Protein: CASSDSFYGYTF.

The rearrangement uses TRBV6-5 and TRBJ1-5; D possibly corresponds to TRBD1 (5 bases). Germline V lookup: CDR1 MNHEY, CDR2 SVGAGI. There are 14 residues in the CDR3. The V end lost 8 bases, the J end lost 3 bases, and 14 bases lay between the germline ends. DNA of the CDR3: TGTGCCAGCGCGACAGACTACCTCAATCAGCCCCAGCATTTT. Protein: CASATDYLNQPQHF.

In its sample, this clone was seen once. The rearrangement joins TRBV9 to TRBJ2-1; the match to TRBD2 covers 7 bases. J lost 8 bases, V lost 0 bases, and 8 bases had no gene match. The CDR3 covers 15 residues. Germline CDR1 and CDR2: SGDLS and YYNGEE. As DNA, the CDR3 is TGTGCCAGCAGCGTAGTAGGGACTACGATCGATGAGCAGTTCTTC. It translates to CASSVVGTTIDEQFF.

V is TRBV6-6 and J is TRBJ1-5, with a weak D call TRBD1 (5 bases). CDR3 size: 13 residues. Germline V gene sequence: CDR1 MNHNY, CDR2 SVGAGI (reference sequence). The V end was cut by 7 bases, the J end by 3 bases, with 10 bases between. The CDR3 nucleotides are TGTGCCAGCAATACAGGCAACAATCAGCCCCAGCATTTT. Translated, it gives CASNTGNNQPQHF.

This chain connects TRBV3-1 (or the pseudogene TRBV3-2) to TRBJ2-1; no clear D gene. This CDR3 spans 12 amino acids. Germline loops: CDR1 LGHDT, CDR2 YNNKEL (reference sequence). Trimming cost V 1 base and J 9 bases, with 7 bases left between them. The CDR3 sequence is CASSQARAEQFF. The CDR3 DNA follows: TGTGCCAGCAGCCAAGCACGAGCTGAGCAGTTCTTC.

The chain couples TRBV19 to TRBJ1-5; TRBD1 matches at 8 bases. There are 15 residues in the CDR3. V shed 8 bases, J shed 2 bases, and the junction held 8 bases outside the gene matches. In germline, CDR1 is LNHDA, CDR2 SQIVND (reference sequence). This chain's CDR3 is CASSTGGRGNQPQHF. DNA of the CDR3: TGTGCCAGTTCAACAGGGGGTCGGGGCAATCAGCCCCAGCATTTT.

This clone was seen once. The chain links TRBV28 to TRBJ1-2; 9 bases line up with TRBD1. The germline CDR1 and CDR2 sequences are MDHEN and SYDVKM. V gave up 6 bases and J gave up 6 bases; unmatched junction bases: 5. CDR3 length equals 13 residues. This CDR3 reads CASRTGTGNGYTF. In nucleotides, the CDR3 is TGTGCCAGCAGGACCGGGACAGGGAATGGCTACACCTTC.